This T cell receptor (beta chain) was identified during a study of post-analysis software for immune sequencing data. Study-level background: Both relapsing-remitting and secondary progressive multiple sclerosis featured among the disease courses, as did progressive-relapsing multiple sclerosis. Findings of the study overall: TRBV segments more frequent in patients than in controls numbered five and included TRBV5-6, TRBV5-1 and TRBV20-1.

TCR beta cDNA libraries had unique molecular identifiers. TCRdb re-called the PCR reads through MiXCR, storing one row per CDR3 protein. Of hundreds of thousands of distinct CDR3 sequences listed, 36% were seen once; the top ten hold roughly 4.8%. The CDR3 runs 12 residues. Trimming stripped 5 bases from V and 11 bases from J, with 13 bases between. As to this clonotype: What it recognizes is unknown.

Sequencing was done on a sample of blood. The chain recombines TRBV12-3 or TRBV12-4 with TRBJ2-1; maybe TRBD1 (6 bases). The clonotype was recovered from a girl aged 10 to 17 with multiple sclerosis. The chain's CDR3 is CASSSGQKQQFF. CDR3 DNA sequence: TGTGCCAGCAGTAGCGGACAGAAGCAGCAGTTCTTC.